The clone carrying this T cell receptor (beta chain) was seen only once. The antigen is not known. Trimming cost V 5 bases and J 3 bases; bases outside gene matches: 17. The germline CDR1 and CDR2 sequences are SGHVS and FNYEAQ. The CDR3 contains 18 residues. The source of the sample is a study of human T cells and chemical hapten exposure. Study conclusions and caveats: TCRs whose frequency exceeded 1 in 1000 remained the same following DPC sensitization.

Individual cDNA molecules (in the library) carried attached unique molecular identifiers. MiXCR, run by TCRdb on the RACE reads, gives a single entry per CDR3 protein. The sample consists of under 200,000 distinct CDR3 sequences, 25% to 35% of them appearing once. The time point denotes: pre-sensitization, week 0. Documented treatment: therapeutic diphenylcyclopropenone sensitization with weekly scalp DPC. Sample donors consisted of patients with alopecia, aged 18 to 70 years, who were suitable for DPC. Source: whole blood, taken in connection with sensitization to the hapten diphenylcyclopropenone (DPC). This sequence originates from a woman aged 30 to 39 with alopecia areata. Some clones in this sample may be carry-over from other donors' samples. The V and J genes are TRBV7-6 and TRBJ1-1; 8 bases agree with TRBD1. CDR3 DNA: TGTGCCAGCAGCCTCGGGTCGGCAGGGGGCCGGTTTGACACTGAAGCTTTCTTT. It encodes CASSLGSAGGRFDTEAFF.